The present T cell receptor (beta chain) was sequenced within a study of regulatory T cells in long-lasting Graves disease. Overall study: Graves' patients with a new diagnosis had received antithyroid drugs under 3 months.

Library construction for TCR beta used iRepertoire HTBI primers and Arm-PCR of CDR3 regions. A single record per CDR3 protein comes from TCRdb applying MiXCR to the multiplex PCR reads. The sample contains about 460,000 distinct CDR3 sequences, approximately 14% of which appear only once. The CDR3 sequence is 15 residues long. V trimming: 2 bases; J trimming: 2 bases; junction bases outside the gene matches: 6. The germline gives CDR1 SGHAT, CDR2 FQDESV (reference sequence). For this clonotype: Its antigen is as yet unknown.

Study outcomes and limitations: Newly diagnosed patients had higher TCR diversity than persistent Graves' patients did.

Sample time point: newly diagnosed GD, antithyroid drugs for less than 3 months. Following extraction of RNA from PBMCs, that RNA was used to make the TCR library. The sample also formed part of further work on T cells in Graves' hyperthyroidism and ophthalmopathy. In that study: Those with hyperthyroidism were 18 to 65 years old, newly diagnosed, and ill for under 2 months.

Sample: peripheral blood mononuclear cells (PBMCs), taken at new diagnosis, from a patient treated with antithyroid drugs. The sequence derives from a woman aged 45-60 years with Graves disease. V gene TRBV11-1 combines with J gene TRBJ2-7; TRBD1 agrees at 7 bases. CDR3 coding DNA: TGTGCCAGCAGCTTAAGACAGGGCTCAACCTACGAGCAGTACTTC. Its protein is CASSLRQGSTYEQYF.